This T cell receptor beta chain originates from a study of neurological immune-mediated disorders. Findings of the study overall: TCR clonal expansion peaked in HTLV-1-associated myelopathy patients and was lowest in multiple sclerosis patients.

Time point of the sample: longitudinal time-point 1 (baseline). The CDR3 length is 15 residues. Looked up from germline, CDR1 is GTSNPN and CDR2 is SVGIG (reference sequence). After removal of 2 bases from V and 5 bases from J, the junction contained 11 bases not matched to a gene. TCRdb reprocessed the 5' RACE reads with MiXCR, giving one entry per CDR3 protein. The repertoire holds about 71,000 distinct CDR3 sequences, approximately 14% seen once, with 3.5% to 5.5% in the top ten. This clonotype was counted at least ten times. Its cognate antigen is unknown. The receptor was isolated from a female donor with HTLV-1-associated myelopathy (HAM/TSP). Sequenced: PBMCs. The chain employs TRBV30 and TRBJ2-5, with 7 nucleotides matching TRBD2. DNA for the CDR3: TGTGCCTGGAGTCTAACCTGGGGGGGAGGGGAGACCCAGTACTTC. It encodes CAWSLTWGGGETQYF.